The next 3 T cell receptor beta chains were all read from a single sample in a study of beta chain features in type 1 diabetes. Study-wide findings and caveats: People with Type 1 diabetes carried modestly yet significantly shorter TCRB CDR3s in all four CD4+ subsets.

Which antigens these TCRs recognize remains unknown. The entirety of the isolated RNA underwent reverse transcription, so expressed TCRB transcripts were sequenced. TCRdb's table, derived via immunoSEQ multiplex PCR, lists solely in-frame clones and lacks some. The sample has a few hundred thousand clones; around an eighth are singletons. The sequenced sample consisted of naive CD4+ T cells from blood. These TCRs come from a man aged 25-45 years with type 1 diabetes.

This clone was counted a few times. This chain joins TRBV15 and TRBJ2-2; perhaps TRBD1 as D (6 bases). CDR3 length: 14 residues. Germline values: CDR1 LNHNV, CDR2 YYDKDF (reference sequence). V gave up 4 bases and J gave up 6 bases, with 12 bases separating them. The CDR3 DNA sequence: TGTGCCACCAGCAACCAACAGGGCTCCGGGGAGCTGTTTTTT. Translated, it gives CATSNQQGSGELFF.

This clone was counted only a few times. The sample carries other DNA sequences with the same CDR3. The gene calls are TRBV7-9 and TRBJ2-2; D not resolved. The CDR3 is 12 residues long. Trimming pared 5 bases from V and 5 bases from J, leaving 6 bases between. CDR1 is SEHNR and CDR2 is FQNEAQ in the germline V gene (reference sequence). The DNA for the CDR3 is TGTGCCAGCAGCCTATTAACCGGGGAGCTGTTTTTT. Residues: CASSLLTGELFF.

This clone turned up a few times. The CDR3 DNA sequence: TGTGCCAGCAGCTTAGTAGTAGCGGGGGCCTACGAGCAGTACTTC. As protein: CASSLVVAGAYEQYF. The chain employs TRBV7-2 and TRBJ2-7; 9 bases align to TRBD2. The CDR3 contains 15 residues. The ends lost 1 base at V and 2 bases at J; junction bases unmatched: 3. The germline gives CDR1 SGHTA, CDR2 FQGNSA.